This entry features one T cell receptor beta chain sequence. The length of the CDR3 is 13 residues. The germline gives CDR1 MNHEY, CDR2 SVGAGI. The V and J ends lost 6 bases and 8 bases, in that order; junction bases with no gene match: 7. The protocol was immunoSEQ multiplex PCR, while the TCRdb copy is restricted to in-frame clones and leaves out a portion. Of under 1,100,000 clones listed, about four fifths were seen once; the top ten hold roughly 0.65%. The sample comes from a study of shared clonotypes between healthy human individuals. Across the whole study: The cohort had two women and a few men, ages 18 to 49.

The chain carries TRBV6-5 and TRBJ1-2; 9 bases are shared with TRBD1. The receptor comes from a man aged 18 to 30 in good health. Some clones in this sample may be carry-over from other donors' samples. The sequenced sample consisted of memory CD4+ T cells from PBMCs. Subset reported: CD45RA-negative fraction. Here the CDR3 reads CASRPTGGKGYTF. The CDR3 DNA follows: TGTGCCAGCAGGCCAACAGGGGGCAAGGGCTACACCTTC.